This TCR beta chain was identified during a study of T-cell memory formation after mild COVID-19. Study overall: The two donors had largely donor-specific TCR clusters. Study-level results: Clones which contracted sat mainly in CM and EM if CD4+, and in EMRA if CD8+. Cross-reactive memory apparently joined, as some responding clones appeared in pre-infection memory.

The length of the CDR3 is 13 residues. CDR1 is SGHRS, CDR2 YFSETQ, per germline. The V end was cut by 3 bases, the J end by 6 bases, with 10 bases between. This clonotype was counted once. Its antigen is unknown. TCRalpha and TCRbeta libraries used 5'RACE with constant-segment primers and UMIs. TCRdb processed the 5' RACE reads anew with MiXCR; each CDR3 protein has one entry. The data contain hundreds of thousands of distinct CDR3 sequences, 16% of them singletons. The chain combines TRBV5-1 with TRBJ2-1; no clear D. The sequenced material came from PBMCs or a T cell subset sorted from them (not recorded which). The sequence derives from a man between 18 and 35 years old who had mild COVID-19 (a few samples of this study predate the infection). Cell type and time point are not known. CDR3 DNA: TGCGCCAGCAGCTGGGCCATGTTCAATGAGCAGTTCTTC. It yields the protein CASSWAMFNEQFF.